Given below is one T cell receptor beta chain in context. The read ends 3 residues shy of where the CDR3 ends; the end is completed using the germline J gene. Here immunoSEQ multiplex PCR was the method, and the copy in TCRdb shows in-frame clones only, minus some. The repertoire table contains about 20,000 clones. The sample is drawn from a study of T cells in women clearing cervical HPV infection. Germline V gives CDR1 DFQATT, CDR2 SNEGSKA (reference sequence). The CDR3 has 15 amino acids. V lost 0 bases, J lost 4 bases, and 6 bases stayed unmatched. This clonotype was obtained from a woman between 18 and 70 years old with a cervical HPV16 infection that either progressed to CIN3+ or cleared (not recorded which). The chain couples TRBV20-1 to TRBJ2-3, with TRBD2 identical over 8 bases. Material for sequencing was blood buffy coat. The covered CDR3 bases are TGCAGTGCTAGAGAAACTAGCGGAACCTCAGATACG. Protein product: CSARETSGTSDT. The whole CDR3 sequence reads CSARETSGTSDTQYF.